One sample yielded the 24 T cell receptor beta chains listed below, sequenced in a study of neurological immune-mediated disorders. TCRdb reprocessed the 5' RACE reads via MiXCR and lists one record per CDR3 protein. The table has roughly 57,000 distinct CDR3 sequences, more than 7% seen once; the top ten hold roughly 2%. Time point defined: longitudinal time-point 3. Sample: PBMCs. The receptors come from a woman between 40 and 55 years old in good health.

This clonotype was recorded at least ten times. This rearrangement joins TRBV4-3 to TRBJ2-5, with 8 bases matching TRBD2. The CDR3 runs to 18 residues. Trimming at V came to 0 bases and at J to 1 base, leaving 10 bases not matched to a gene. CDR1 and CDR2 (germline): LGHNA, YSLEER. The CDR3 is CASSQDWPGGAIQETQYF. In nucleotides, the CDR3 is TGCGCCAGCAGCCAAGATTGGCCGGGAGGGGCAATCCAAGAGACCCAGTACTTC.

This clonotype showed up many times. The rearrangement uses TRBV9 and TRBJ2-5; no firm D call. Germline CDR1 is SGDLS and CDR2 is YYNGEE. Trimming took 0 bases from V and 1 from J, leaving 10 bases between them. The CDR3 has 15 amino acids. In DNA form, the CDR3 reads TGTGCCAGCAGCGTAGGTGCCAGAGTCCAAGAGACCCAGTACTTC. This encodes CASSVGARVQETQYF.

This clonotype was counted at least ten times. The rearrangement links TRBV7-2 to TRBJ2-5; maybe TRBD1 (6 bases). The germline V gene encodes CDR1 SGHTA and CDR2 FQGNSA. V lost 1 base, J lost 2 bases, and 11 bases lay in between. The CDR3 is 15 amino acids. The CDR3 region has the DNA TGTGCCAGCAGCTTAGTAGCCCAGGGGCAAGAGACCCAGTACTTC. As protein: CASSLVAQGQETQYF. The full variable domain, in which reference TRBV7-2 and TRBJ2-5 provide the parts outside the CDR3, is GAGVSQSPSNKVTEKGKDVELRCDPISGHTALYWYRQSLGQGLEFLIYFQGNSAPDKSGLPSDRFSAERTGGSVSTLTIQRTQQEDSAVYLCASSLVAQGQETQYFGPGTRLLVL.

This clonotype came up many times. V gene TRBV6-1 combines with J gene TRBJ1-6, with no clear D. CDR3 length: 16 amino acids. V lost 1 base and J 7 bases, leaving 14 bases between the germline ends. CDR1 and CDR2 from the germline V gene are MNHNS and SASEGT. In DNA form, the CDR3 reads TGTGCCAGCAGTGAAGATGCCGTTTACGGCAATTCACCCCTCCACTTT. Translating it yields CASSEDAVYGNSPLHF.

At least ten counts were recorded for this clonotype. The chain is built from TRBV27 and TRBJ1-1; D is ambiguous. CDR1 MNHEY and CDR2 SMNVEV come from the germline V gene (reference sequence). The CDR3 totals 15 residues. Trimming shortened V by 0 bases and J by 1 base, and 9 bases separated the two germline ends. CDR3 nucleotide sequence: TGTGCCAGCAGTTTATCAGTATACGGGAACACTGAAGCTTTCTTT. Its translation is CASSLSVYGNTEAFF.

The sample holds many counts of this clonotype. The DNA of the CDR3 is TGCAGTGCTAGTAGCGGGAGGGCCGTCCGCAATGAGCAGTTCTTC. Protein: CSASSGRAVRNEQFF. The chain employs TRBV20-1 and TRBJ2-1; 11 positions match TRBD2. The CDR3 sequence is 15 residues long. The germline V gene encodes CDR1 DFQATT and CDR2 SNEGSKA (reference sequence). With V trimmed by 3 bases and J by 6 bases, 7 bases remained unmatched.

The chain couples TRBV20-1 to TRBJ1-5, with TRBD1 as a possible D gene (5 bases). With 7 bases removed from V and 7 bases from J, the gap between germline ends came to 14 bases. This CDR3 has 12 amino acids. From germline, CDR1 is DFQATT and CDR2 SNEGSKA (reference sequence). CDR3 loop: CSGGGSGQPQHF. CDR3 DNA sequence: TGCAGTGGTGGGGGGTCCGGACAGCCCCAGCATTTT.

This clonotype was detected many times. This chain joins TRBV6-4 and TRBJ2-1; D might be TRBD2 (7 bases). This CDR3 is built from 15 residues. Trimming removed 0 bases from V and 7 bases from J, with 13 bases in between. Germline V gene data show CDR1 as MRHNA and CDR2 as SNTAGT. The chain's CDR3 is CASSDSGGQANEQFF. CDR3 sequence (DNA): TGTGCCAGCAGTGACTCGGGGGGGCAGGCGAATGAGCAGTTCTTC.

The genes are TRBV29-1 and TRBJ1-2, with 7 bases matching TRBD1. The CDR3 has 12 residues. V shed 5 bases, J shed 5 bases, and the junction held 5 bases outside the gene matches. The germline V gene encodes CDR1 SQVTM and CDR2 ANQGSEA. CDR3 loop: CSVTGQTYGYTF. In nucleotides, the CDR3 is TGCAGCGTTACGGGACAGACTTATGGCTACACCTTC.

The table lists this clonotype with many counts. Here the CDR3 reads CASSVSEAFF. CDR3 bases: TGTGCCAGCAGTGTGAGTGAAGCTTTCTTT. V is TRBV2 and J is TRBJ1-1; D is undetermined. This CDR3 is 10 amino acids long. Germline V lookup: CDR1 SNHLY, CDR2 FYNNEI. The V and J ends lost 4 bases and 7 bases respectively, with 4 bases between them.

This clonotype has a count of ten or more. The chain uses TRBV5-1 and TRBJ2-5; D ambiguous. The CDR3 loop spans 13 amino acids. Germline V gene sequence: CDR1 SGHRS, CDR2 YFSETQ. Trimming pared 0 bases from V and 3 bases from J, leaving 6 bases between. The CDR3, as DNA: TGCGCCAGCAGCTTGGGGCAGGAAGAGACCCAGTACTTC. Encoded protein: CASSLGQEETQYF.

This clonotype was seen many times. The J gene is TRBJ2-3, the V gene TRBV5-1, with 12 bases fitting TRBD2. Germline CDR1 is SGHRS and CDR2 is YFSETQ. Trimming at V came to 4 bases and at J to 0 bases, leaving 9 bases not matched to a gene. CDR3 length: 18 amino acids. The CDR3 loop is CASSLPGLAGSSTDTQYF. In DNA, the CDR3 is TGCGCCAGCAGCCTTCCGGGACTAGCGGGCTCTAGCACAGATACGCAGTATTTT.

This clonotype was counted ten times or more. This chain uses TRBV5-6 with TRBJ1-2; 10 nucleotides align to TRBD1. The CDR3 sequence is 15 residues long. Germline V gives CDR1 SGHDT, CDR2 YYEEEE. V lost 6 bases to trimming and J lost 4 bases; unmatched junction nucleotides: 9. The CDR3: CASTSGQGVTYGYTF. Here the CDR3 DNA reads TGTGCCAGCACCTCCGGACAGGGGGTTACCTATGGCTACACCTTC.

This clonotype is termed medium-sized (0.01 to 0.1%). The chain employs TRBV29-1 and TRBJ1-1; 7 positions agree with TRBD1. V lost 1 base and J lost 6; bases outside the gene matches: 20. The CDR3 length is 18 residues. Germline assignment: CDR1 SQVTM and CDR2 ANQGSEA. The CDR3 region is CSVEASTGAWGRAPEAFF. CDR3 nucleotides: TGCAGCGTTGAAGCTAGTACAGGGGCATGGGGACGAGCGCCTGAAGCTTTCTTT.

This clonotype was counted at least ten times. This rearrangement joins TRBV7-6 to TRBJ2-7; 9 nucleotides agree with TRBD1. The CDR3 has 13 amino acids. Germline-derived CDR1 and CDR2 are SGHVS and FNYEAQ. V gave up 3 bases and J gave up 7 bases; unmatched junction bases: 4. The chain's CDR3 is CASSFSTGGEQYF. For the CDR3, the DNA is TGTGCCAGCAGCTTTTCGACAGGGGGAGAGCAGTACTTC.

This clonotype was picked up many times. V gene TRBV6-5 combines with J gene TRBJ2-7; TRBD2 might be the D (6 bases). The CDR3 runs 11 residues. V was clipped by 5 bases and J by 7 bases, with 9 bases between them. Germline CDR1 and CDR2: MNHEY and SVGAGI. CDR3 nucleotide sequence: TGTGCCAGCAGTCACGGGGGTGAGCAGTACTTC. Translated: CASSHGGEQYF.

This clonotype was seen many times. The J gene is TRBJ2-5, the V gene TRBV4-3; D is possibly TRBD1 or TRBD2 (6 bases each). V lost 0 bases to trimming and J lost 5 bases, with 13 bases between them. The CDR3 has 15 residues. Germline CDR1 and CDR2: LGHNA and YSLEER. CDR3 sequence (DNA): TGCGCCAGCAGCCAAGAACCGACAGGAGGGGAGACCCAGTACTTC. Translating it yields CASSQEPTGGETQYF.

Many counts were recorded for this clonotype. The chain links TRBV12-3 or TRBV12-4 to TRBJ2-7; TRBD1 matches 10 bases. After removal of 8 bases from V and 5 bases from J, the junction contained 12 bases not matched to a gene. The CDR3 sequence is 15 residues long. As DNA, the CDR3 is TGTGCCAGCCCAAAAGCCGGGACAGGGGTCCACGAGCAGTACTTC. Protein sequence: CASPKAGTGVHEQYF.

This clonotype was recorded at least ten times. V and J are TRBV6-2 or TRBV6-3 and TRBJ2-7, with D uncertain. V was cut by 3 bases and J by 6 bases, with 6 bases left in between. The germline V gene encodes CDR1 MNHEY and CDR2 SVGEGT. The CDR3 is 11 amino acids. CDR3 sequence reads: CASSYMFEQYF. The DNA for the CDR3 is TGTGCCAGCAGTTATATGTTCGAGCAGTACTTC.

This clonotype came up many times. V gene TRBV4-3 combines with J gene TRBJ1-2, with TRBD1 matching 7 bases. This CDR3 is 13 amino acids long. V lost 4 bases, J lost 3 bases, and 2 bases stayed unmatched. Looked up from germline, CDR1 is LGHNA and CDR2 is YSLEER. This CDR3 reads CASSLGTDYGYTF. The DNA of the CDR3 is TGCGCCAGCAGCCTAGGGACAGACTATGGCTACACCTTC.

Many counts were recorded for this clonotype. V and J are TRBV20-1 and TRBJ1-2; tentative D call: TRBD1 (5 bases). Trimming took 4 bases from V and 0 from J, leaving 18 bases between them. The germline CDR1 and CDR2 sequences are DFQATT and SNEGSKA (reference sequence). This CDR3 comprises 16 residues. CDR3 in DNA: TGCAGTGCTACGGACATCTTTTTTTTTTCTAACTATGGCTACACCTTC. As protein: CSATDIFFFSNYGYTF.

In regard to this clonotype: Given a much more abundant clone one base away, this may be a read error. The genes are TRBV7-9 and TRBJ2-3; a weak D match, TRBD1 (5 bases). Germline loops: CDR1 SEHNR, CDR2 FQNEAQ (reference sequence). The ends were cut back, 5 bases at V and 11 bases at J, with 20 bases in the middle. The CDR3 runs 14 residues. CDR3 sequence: CASSQGAGLNKQYF. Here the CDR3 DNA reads TGTGCCAGCAGCCAAGGGGCTGGGCTTAATAAGCAGTATTTT.

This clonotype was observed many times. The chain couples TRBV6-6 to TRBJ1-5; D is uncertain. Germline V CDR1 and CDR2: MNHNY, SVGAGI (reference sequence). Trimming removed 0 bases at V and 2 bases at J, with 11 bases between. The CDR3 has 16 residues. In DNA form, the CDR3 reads TGTGCCAGCAGTTACTCGACGGGGAGAGGCAATCAGCCCCAGCATTTT. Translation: CASSYSTGRGNQPQHF.

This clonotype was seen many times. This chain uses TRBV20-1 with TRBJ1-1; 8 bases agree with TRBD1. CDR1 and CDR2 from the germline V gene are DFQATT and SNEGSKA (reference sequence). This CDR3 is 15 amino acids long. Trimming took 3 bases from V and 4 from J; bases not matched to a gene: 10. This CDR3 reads CSARVAGGAGTEAFF. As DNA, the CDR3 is TGCAGTGCTAGGGTGGCAGGGGGCGCGGGCACTGAAGCTTTCTTT.